A single sample gave rise to the 14 T cell receptor beta chains below, sequenced in a study of T cell responses to AZD1222 COVID-19 vaccine. Sequenced by immunoSEQ multiplex PCR; TCRdb stores in-frame clones only, minus some. The sample has more than 85,000 clones, 88% seen once; the top ten hold about 9.7%. The sample in question was peripheral blood, obtained on day 0 of AZD1222 vaccination. The receptors come from an adult in good health.

This chain uses TRBV7-2 with TRBJ2-2, with D unresolved. V shed 2 bases and J shed 2 bases, with 12 bases lying between them. Per the germline V gene, CDR1 is SGHTA and CDR2 is FQGNSA. This CDR3 spans 16 amino acids. The CDR3 is CASSLRNPGNTGELFF. CDR3 DNA sequence: TGTGCCAGCAGCTTAAGGAACCCGGGTAACACCGGGGAGCTGTTTTTT.

The chain joins TRBV18 to TRBJ1-5, with a possible D match to TRBD1 (5 bases). The V end lost 4 bases, the J end lost 0 bases, and 10 bases lay between the germline ends. This CDR3 has 15 amino acids. CDR1 is KGHSH and CDR2 is LQKENI in the germline V gene. The CDR3 DNA follows: TGTGCCAGCTCACTTGGGACGGATAGCAATCAGCCCCAGCATTTT. Amino acids: CASSLGTDSNQPQHF.

The rearrangement joins TRBV9 to TRBJ1-3; 8 nucleotides agree with TRBD1. The CDR3 is made up of 16 amino acids. Germline V gene sequence: CDR1 SGDLS, CDR2 YYNGEE. Germline trimming cut 0 bases from V and 2 bases from J; bases unmatched to any gene: 4. The DNA for the CDR3 is TGTGCCAGCAGCGTAGGTGTACAGGGGGCTGGAAACACCATATATTTT. Translating gives CASSVGVQGAGNTIYF.

The chain is built from TRBV19 and TRBJ2-3; tentative D call: TRBD2 (5 bases). This CDR3 comprises 14 residues. CDR1 is LNHDA, CDR2 SQIVND, per germline (reference sequence). Deletions cut 3 bases from V and 10 bases from J, with 17 bases between. The CDR3 spells CASSIEGLARPQYF. DNA of the CDR3: TGTGCCAGTAGTATCGAGGGCCTAGCCCGTCCGCAGTATTTT.

The rearrangement uses TRBV28 and TRBJ1-5; D is possibly TRBD1 (5 bases). The CDR3 has 12 residues. Germline lookup yields CDR1 MDHEN and CDR2 SYDVKM. V shed 6 bases and J shed 5 bases, with 8 bases lying between them. The CDR3 sequence is CASSGGDQPQHF. CDR3 DNA: TGTGCCAGCAGCGGGGGGGATCAGCCCCAGCATTTT.

The J gene is TRBJ2-1, the V gene TRBV19; D unclear. This CDR3 is 15 amino acids long. The germline gives CDR1 LNHDA, CDR2 SQIVND (reference sequence). Trimming took 1 base from V and 0 from J, leaving 7 bases between them. CDR3 region: CASSIGAASYNEQFF. The CDR3 DNA sequence: TGTGCCAGTAGTATAGGGGCAGCCTCCTACAATGAGCAGTTCTTC.

This clone has only one observation. In DNA form, the CDR3 reads TGTGCCATCAGTGCCGGGACTATCTACGAGCAGTACTTC. This codes for CAISAGTIYEQYF. This chain connects TRBV10-3 to TRBJ2-7; 7 positions agree with TRBD2. This CDR3 comprises 13 residues. The trim removed 4 bases at V and 3 bases at J, leaving 3 bases unmatched. CDR1 is ENHRY and CDR2 is SYGVKD in the germline V gene.

A few counts support this clone. The J gene is TRBJ2-1, the V gene TRBV30, with a weak D call TRBD2 (7 bases). The CDR3 sequence is 16 residues long. Germline V gene lookup returns CDR1 GTSNPN and CDR2 SVGIG (reference sequence). V lost 1 base and J lost 8, with 21 bases in between. As DNA, the CDR3 is TGTGCCTGGAGTGCAAAAAGGACTAGGGGGTGGGATGAGCAGTTCTTC. Translation gives CAWSAKRTRGWDEQFF.

This chain joins TRBV6-2 or TRBV6-3 and TRBJ2-1, with D uncertain. Germline V CDR1 and CDR2: MNHEY, SVGEGT. V lost 2 bases, J lost 3 bases, and 8 bases lay in between. This CDR3 has 14 residues. Written as DNA, the CDR3 is TGTGCCAGCAGTTACCCGGGCCTCTACAATGAGCAGTTCTTC. It is translated as CASSYPGLYNEQFF.

DNA of the CDR3: TGTGCCAGCAGCTCGGAGGGGGGTTGGAACACTGAAGCTTTCTTT. This translates into CASSSEGGWNTEAFF. The chain carries TRBV7-8 and TRBJ1-1, with D perhaps TRBD1 (6 bases). Trimming took 4 bases from V and 1 from J, leaving 13 bases between them. Germline V lookup: CDR1 SGHVS, CDR2 FQNEAQ. The CDR3 totals 15 residues.

V and J are TRBV18 and TRBJ2-1; D is ambiguous. The CDR3 is 15 amino acids. V lost 4 bases, J lost 7 bases, and 17 bases lay in between. Germline values: CDR1 KGHSH, CDR2 LQKENI. DNA for the CDR3: TGTGCCAGCTCACAACAACCCCGAAGCTTAAATGAGCAGTTCTTC. Translated, it gives CASSQQPRSLNEQFF. The full variable domain, rest sourced from reference TRBV18 and TRBJ2-1, is NAGVMQNPRHLVRRRGQEARLRCSPMKGHSHVYWYRQLPEEGLKFMVYLQKENIIDESGMPKERFSAEFPKEGPSILRIQQVVRGDSAAYFCASSQQPRSLNEQFFGPGTRLTVL.

The chain has TRBV19 and TRBJ1-1; unclear D gene. The CDR3 runs to 11 residues. Germline lookup yields CDR1 LNHDA and CDR2 SQIVND (reference sequence). The V and J ends lost 3 bases and 10 bases respectively, with 9 bases between them. This chain's CDR3 is CASSIGPVAFF. The CDR3 DNA reads TGTGCCAGTAGTATTGGTCCAGTAGCTTTCTTT.

The CDR3 DNA follows: TGTGCCAGTCATAATAGGGGGCGCGGAACCTACGAGCAGTACTTC. The encoded protein is CASHNRGRGTYEQYF. The chain has TRBV28 and TRBJ2-7; 7 bases map to TRBD1. This CDR3 comprises 15 residues. Germline assignment: CDR1 MDHEN and CDR2 SYDVKM. V shed 9 bases, J shed 2 bases, and the junction held 13 bases outside the gene matches.

The count of this clone is one. The rearrangement joins TRBV7-2 to TRBJ2-2; D is uncertain. The germline CDR1 and CDR2 sequences are SGHTA and FQGNSA. There are 16 residues in the CDR3. V was clipped by 3 bases and J by 2 bases, with 13 bases between them. The CDR3 DNA reads as TGTGCCAGCAGCTTGGTTGGCCCGCCAAACACCGGGGAGCTGTTTTTT. Its translation: CASSLVGPPNTGELFF.